This T cell receptor beta chain was found in a study of T cell responses to AZD1222 COVID-19 vaccine. Study at large: Second-dose recipients at about 4 or about 12 weeks were treated as one pooled group. Study results and caveats: Possibly, clonal diversity was underestimated; donors were largely white British and included more females.

Trimming stripped 5 bases from V and 3 bases from J, with 8 bases between. CDR1 LNHNV and CDR2 YYDKDF come from the germline V gene (reference sequence). This CDR3 has 12 amino acids. Assay used: immunoSEQ multiplex PCR; TCRdb lists only in-frame clones, some missing. The table records roughly 110,000 clones, approximately 86% of them present only once. Points on this clone: Its antigen is undetermined.

This receptor was identified in an adult in good health. The gene calls are TRBV15 and TRBJ2-7; D not certain. Sample: peripheral blood, taken on day 0 of AZD1222 vaccination. The CDR3 nucleotides read TGTGCCACCAGCGTGACGGGCTACGAGCAGTACTTC. Its protein is CATSVTGYEQYF. Based on the CDR3 plus reference TRBV15 and TRBJ2-7, the full variable domain is DAMVIQNPRYQVTQFGKPVTLSCSQTLNHNVMYWYQQKSSQAPKLLFHYYDKDFNNEADTPDNFQSRRPNTSFCFLDIRSPGLGDTAMYLCATSVTGYEQYFGPGTRLTVT.